A few counts support the clone carrying this TCR beta chain. Antigen unknown. MiXCR, applied by TCRdb to the reads, yields one record per CDR3 protein. The data hold 450,000 to 600,000 distinct CDR3 sequences, with roughly 42% observed a single time. Trimming pared 0 bases from V and 9 bases from J, leaving 17 bases between. Germline V lookup: CDR1 SEHNR, CDR2 FQNEAQ (reference sequence). The CDR3 is made up of 15 amino acids. The data originate from a study of T cell repertoires in cytomegalovirus infection. Study summary: Recently identified HLA-C-restricted CMV epitopes were used, and well-studied HLA-B-restricted CMV epitopes were used as well. CMV infection together with matching HLA type was indicated by public TCR beta signatures.

V usage is TRBV7-9 and J usage is TRBJ2-5; the D gene is possibly TRBD2 (6 bases). The source material was cultured PBMCs, sampled from culture after CMV antigen stimulation. The TCR comes from a human donor in good health (CMV status not recorded). Some clones in this sample may be carry-over from other donors' samples. CDR3 bases: TGTGCCAGCAGCTTAGCGACGCGACCAACGGGGGCCCAGTACTTC. This translates into CASSLATRPTGAQYF. The whole variable domain, remainder taken from reference TRBV7-9 and TRBJ2-5, is DTGVSQNPRHKITKRGQNVTFRCDPISEHNRLYWYRQTLGQGPEFLTYFQNEAQLEKSRLLSDRFSAERPKGSFSTLEIQRTEQGDSAMYLCASSLATRPTGAQYFGPGTRLLVL.